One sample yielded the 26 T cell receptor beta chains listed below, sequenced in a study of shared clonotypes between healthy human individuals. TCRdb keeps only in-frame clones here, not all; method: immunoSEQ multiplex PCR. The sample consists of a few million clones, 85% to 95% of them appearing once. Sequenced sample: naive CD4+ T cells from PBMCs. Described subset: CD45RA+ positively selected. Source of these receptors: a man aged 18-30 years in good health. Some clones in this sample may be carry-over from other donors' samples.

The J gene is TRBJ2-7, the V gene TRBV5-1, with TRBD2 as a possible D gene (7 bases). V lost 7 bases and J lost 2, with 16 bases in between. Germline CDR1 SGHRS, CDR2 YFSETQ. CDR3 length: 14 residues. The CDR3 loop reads CASGVGGPPYEQYF. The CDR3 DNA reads TGCGCCAGCGGCGTGGGGGGGCCCCCCTACGAGCAGTACTTC.

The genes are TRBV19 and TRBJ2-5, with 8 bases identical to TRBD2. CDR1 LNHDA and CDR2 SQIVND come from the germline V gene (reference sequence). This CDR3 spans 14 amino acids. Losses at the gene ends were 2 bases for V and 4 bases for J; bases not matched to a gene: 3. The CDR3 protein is CASSISGSRETQYF. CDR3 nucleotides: TGTGCCAGTAGTATAAGCGGGAGTAGAGAGACCCAGTACTTC.

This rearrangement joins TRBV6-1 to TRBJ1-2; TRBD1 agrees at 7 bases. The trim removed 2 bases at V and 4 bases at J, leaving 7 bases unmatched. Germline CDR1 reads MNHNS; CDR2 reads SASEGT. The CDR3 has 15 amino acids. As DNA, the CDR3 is TGTGCCAGCAGTGAACCCAGAGCAGGGGGCTATGGCTACACCTTC. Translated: CASSEPRAGGYGYTF.

CDR3: CASSKFPSGRCEQYF. Here the CDR3 DNA reads TGTGCCAGCAGCAAATTTCCCAGCGGGAGGTGCGAGCAGTACTTC. The chain is built from TRBV21-1 and TRBJ2-7; the DNA was not used to check the table's D call, TRBD2. TRBV21-1 is an annotated pseudogene. CDR3 length: 15 amino acids.

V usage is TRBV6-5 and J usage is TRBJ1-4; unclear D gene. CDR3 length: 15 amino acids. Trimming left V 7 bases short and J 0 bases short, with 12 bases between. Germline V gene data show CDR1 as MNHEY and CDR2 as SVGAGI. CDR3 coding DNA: TGTGCCAGCAAGACCAGAACAGCAACTAATGAAAAACTGTTTTTT. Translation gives CASKTRTATNEKLFF.

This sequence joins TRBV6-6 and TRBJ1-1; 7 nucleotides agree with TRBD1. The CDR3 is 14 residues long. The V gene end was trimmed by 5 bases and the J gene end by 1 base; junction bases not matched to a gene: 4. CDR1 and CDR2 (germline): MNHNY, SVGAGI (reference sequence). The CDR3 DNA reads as TGTGCCAGCAGTCAAAGACAGGGGAACACTGAAGCTTTCTTT. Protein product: CASSQRQGNTEAFF.

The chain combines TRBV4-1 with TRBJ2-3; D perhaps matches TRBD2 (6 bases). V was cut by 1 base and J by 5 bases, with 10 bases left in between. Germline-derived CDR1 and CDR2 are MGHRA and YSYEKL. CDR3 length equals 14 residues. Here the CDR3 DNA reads TGCGCCAGCAGCCAAGGGAGGGTTCTAGATACGCAGTATTTT. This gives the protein CASSQGRVLDTQYF.

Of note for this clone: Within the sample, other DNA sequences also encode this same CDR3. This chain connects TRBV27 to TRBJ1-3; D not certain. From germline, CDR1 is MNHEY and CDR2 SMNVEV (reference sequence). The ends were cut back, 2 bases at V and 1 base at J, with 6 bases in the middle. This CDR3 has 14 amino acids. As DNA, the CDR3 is TGTGCCAGCAGTTTAATGGGGTCTGGAAACACCATATATTTT. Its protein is CASSLMGSGNTIYF.

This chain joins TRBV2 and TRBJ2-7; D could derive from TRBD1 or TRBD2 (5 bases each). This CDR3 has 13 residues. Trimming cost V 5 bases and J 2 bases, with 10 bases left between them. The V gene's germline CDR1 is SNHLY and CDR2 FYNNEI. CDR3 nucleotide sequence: TGTGCCAGCAGTAGGGACGGCCCCTACGAGCAGTACTTC. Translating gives CASSRDGPYEQYF.

CDR3 in amino acids: CSAGREIGYEQYF. The CDR3 DNA reads TGCAGCGCGGGGCGGGAGATCGGCTACGAGCAGTACTTC. This chain joins TRBV29-1 and TRBJ2-7, with TRBD2 matching over 7 bases. V shed 7 bases, J shed 3 bases, and the junction held 9 bases outside the gene matches. There are 13 residues in the CDR3. Germline CDR1 and CDR2: SQVTM and ANQGSEA.

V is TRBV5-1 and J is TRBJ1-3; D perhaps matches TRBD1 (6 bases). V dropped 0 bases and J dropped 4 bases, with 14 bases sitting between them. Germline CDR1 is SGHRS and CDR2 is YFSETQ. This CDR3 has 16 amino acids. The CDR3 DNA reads TGCGCCAGCAGCTTGGCCCCGGGGGCGCAGGGAAACACCATATATTTT. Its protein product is CASSLAPGAQGNTIYF.

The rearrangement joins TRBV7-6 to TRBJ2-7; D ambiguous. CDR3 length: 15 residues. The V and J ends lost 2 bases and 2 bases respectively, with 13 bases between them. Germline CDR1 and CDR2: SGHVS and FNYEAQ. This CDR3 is CASSLYAGLTYEQYF. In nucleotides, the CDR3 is TGTGCCAGCAGCTTATATGCAGGTTTAACCTACGAGCAGTACTTC.

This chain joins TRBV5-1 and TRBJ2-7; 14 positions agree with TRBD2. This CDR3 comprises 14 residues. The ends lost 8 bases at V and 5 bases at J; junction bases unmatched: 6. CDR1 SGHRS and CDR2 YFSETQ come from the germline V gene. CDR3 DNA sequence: TGCGCCAGTGGGGGGACTAGCGGGAGTCACGAGCAGTACTTC. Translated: CASGGTSGSHEQYF.

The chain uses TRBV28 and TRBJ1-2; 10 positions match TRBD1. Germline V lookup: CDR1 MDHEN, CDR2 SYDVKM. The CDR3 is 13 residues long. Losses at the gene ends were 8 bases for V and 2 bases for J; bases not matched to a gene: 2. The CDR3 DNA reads TGTGCCAGCGGACAGGGGGAGAACTATGGCTACACCTTC. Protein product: CASGQGENYGYTF.

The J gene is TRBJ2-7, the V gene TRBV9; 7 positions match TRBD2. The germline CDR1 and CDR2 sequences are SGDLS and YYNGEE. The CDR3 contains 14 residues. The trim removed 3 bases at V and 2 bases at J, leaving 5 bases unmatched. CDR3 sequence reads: CASSGGGATYEQYF. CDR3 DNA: TGTGCCAGCAGCGGGGGAGGGGCGACCTACGAGCAGTACTTC.

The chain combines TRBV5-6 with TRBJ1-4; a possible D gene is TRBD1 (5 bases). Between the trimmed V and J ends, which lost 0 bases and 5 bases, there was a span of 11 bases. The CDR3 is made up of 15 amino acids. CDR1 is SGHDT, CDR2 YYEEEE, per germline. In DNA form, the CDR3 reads TGTGCCAGCAGCTTGGAACCAGGGTCAAATGAAAAACTGTTTTTT. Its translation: CASSLEPGSNEKLFF.

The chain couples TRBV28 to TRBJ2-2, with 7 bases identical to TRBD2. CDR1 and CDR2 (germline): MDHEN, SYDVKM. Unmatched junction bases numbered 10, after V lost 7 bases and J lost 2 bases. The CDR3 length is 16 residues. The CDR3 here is CASIPGASGNTGELFF. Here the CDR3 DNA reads TGTGCCAGCATCCCTGGGGCTAGCGGAAACACCGGGGAGCTGTTTTTT.

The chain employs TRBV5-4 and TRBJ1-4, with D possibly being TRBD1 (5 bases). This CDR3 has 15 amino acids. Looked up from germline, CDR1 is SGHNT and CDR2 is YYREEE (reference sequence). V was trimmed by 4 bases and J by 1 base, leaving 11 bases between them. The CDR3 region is CASSPWGVTNEKLFF. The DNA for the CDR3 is TGTGCCAGCAGCCCGTGGGGGGTAACTAATGAAAAACTGTTTTTT. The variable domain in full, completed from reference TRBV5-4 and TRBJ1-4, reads ETGVTQSPTHLIKTRGQQVTLRCSSQSGHNTVSWYQQALGQGPQFIFQYYREEENGRGNFPPRFSGLQFPNYSSELNVNALELDDSALYLCASSPWGVTNEKLFFGSGTQLSVL.

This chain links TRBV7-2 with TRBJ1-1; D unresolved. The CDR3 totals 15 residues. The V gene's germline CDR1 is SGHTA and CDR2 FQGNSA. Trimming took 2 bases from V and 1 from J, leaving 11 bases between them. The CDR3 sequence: CASSLYGRGNTEAFF. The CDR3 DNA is TGTGCCAGCAGCTTATATGGGCGAGGGAACACTGAAGCTTTCTTT.

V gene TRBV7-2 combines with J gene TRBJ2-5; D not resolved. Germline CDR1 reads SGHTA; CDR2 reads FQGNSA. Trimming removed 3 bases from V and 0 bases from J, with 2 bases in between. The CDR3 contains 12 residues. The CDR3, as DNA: TGTGCCAGCAGCTTTCACCAAGAGACCCAGTACTTC. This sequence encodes CASSFHQETQYF.

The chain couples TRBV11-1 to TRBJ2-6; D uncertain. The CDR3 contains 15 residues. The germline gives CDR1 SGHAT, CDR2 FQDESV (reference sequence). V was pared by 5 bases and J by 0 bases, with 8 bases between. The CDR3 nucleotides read TGTGCCAGCAGCCAAGGGTCCTCTGGGGCCAACGTCCTGACTTTC. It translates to CASSQGSSGANVLTF.

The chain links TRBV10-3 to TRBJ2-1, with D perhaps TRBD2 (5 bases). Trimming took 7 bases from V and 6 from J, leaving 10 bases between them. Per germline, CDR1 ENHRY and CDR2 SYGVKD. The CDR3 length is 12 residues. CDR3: CAIMGAGNEQFF. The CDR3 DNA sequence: TGTGCCATCATGGGTGCGGGCAATGAGCAGTTCTTC.

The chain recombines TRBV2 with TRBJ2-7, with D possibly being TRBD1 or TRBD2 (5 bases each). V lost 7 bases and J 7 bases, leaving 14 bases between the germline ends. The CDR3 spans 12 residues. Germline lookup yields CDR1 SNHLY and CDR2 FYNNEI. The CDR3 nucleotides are TGTGCCAGCAACTACGGGGCACCTGAGCAGTACTTC. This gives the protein CASNYGAPEQYF. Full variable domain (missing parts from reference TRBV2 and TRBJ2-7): EPEVTQTPSHQVTQMGQEVILRCVPISNHLYFYWYRQILGQKVEFLVSFYNNEISEKSEIFDDQFSVERPDGSNFTLKIRSTKLEDSAMYFCASNYGAPEQYFGPGTRLTVT.

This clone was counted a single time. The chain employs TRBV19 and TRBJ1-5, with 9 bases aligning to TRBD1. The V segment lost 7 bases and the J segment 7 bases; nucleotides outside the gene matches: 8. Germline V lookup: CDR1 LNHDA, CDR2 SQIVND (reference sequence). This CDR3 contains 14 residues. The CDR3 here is CASILDRGGQPQHF. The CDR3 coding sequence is TGTGCCAGTATTTTGGACAGGGGTGGCCAGCCCCAGCATTTT.

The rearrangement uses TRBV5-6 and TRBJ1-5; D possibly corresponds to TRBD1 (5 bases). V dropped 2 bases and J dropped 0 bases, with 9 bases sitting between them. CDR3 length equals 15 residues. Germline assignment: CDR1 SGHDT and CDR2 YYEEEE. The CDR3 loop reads CASSFLGTSNQPQHF. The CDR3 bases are TGTGCCAGCAGCTTCCTCGGGACTAGCAATCAGCCCCAGCATTTT.

CDR3 DNA: TGTGCCAGCAGCTTGGGGGGACAGAAAGAGACCCAGTACTTC. This translates into CASSLGGQKETQYF. The chain employs TRBV11-1 and TRBJ2-5; possibly TRBD1 for D (7 bases). The CDR3 is 14 amino acids. The V and J ends lost 3 bases and 3 bases respectively, with 11 bases between them. In germline, CDR1 is SGHAT, CDR2 FQDESV (reference sequence).